This passage covers 3 T cell receptor beta chains from one sample sequenced in a study of blood T cell repertoires in COVID-19. Clones were sequenced by immunoSEQ multiplex PCR, and TCRdb holds only the in-frame ones, with some missing. The sample includes approximately 210,000 clones, roughly 86% of them seen just once. Sample: peripheral blood. The receptor source for this set is a woman between 50 and 59 years old with active or convalescent COVID-19.

This chain joins TRBV15 and TRBJ1-4, with 7 bases aligning to TRBD1. The CDR3 is made up of 13 amino acids. J gave up 5 bases and V 7 bases, and 4 bases lay outside the gene matches. The V gene's germline CDR1 is LNHNV and CDR2 YYDKDF (reference sequence). This chain's CDR3 is CATKDRANEKLFF. CDR3 sequence (DNA): TGTGCCACCAAAGACAGGGCGAATGAAAAACTGTTTTTT.

In DNA form, the CDR3 reads TGTGCCAGCAGCTTGCAGCGGGGGGGCCTAGGGGAGCAGTTCTTC. Translated: CASSLQRGGLGEQFF. The chain couples TRBV5-8 to TRBJ2-1, with 10 nucleotides matching TRBD2. This CDR3 comprises 15 residues. Germline V CDR1 and CDR2: SGHTS, YDEGEE. Losses at the gene ends were 1 base for V and 10 bases for J; bases not matched to a gene: 8.

This clone occurred a few times. This chain joins TRBV2 and TRBJ2-3, with 10 bases that match TRBD2. The CDR3 is 20 amino acids. Per the germline V gene, CDR1 is SNHLY and CDR2 is FYNNEI. V was clipped by 1 base and J by 0 bases; unmatched bases: 13. CDR3 in amino acids: CASSEGGLAGAILSTDTQYF. The CDR3 nucleotides read TGTGCCAGCAGTGAAGGAGGGCTAGCGGGAGCGATCTTAAGCACAGATACGCAGTATTTT.